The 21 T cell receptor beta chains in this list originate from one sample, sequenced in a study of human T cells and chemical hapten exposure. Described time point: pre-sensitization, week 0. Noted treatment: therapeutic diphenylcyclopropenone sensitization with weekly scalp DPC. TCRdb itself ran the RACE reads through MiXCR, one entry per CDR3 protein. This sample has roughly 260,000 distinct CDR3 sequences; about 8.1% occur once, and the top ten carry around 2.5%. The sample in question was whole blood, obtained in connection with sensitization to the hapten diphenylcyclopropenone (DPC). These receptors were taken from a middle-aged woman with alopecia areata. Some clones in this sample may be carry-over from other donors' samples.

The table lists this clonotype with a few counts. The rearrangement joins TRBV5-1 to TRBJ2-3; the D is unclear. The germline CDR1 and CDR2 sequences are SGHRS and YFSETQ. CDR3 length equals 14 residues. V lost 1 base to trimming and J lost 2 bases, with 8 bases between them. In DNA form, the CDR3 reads TGCGCCAGCAGCTTGTTTTGGTCCACAGATACGCAGTATTTT. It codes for CASSLFWSTDTQYF.

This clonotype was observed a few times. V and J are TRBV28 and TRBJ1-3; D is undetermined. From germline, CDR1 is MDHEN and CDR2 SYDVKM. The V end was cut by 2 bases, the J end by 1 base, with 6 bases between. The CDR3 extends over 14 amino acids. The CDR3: CASSLTTSGNTIYF. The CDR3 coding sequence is TGTGCCAGCAGTTTAACAACATCTGGAAACACCATATATTTT.

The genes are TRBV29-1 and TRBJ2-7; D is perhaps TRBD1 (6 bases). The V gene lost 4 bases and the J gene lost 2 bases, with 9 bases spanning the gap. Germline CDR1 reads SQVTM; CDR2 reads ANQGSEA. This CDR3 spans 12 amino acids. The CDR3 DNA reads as TGCAGCGTTGTACAGGGAGCCTACGAGCAGTACTTC. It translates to CSVVQGAYEQYF.

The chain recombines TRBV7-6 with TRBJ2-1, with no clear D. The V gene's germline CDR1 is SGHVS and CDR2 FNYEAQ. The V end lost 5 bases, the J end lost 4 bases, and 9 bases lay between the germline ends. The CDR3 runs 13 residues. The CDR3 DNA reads TGTGCCAGCAGCAGTTACAAGTACAATGAGCAGTTCTTC. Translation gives CASSSYKYNEQFF.

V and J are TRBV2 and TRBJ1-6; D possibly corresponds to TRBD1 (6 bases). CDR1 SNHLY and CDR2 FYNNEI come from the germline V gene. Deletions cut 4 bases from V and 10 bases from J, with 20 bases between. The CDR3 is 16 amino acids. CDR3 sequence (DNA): TGTGCCAGCAGTGCCTGGGGTAGGGGGAATGAGTCACCCCTCCACTTT. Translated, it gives CASSAWGRGNESPLHF.

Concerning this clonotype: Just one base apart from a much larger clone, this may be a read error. The DNA of the CDR3 is TGTGCCAGCAGTTCAACTAGCGGACCTTTCAATGAGCAGTTCTTC. Translated: CASSSTSGPFNEQFF. V usage is TRBV28 and J usage is TRBJ2-1; 8 nucleotides line up with TRBD2. V trimming: 4 bases; J trimming: 6 bases; junction bases outside the gene matches: 8. The germline gives CDR1 MDHEN, CDR2 SYDVKM. This CDR3 is built from 15 residues.

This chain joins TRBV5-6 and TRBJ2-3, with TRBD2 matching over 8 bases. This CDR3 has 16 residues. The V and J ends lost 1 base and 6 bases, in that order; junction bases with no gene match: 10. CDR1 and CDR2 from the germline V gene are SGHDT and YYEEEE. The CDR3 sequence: CASSLYRREVLDTQYF. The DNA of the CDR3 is TGTGCCAGCAGCTTGTATCGGCGGGAGGTTTTGGATACGCAGTATTTT.

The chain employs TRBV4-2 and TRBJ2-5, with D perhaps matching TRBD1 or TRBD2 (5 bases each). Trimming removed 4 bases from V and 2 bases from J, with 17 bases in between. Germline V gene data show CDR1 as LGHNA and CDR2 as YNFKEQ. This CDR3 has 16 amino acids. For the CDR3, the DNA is TGTGCCAGCAGCCCAACGAGAGGTGGGGGACAAGAGACCCAGTACTTC. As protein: CASSPTRGGGQETQYF.

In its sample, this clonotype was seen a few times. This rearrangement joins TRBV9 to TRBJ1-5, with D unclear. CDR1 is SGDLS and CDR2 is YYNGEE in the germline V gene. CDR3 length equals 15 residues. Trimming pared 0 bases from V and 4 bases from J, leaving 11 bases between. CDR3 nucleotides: TGTGCCAGCAGCGTAGGGCCAGGAGAGAATCAGCCCCAGCATTTT. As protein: CASSVGPGENQPQHF. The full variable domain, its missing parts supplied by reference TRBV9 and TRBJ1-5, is DSGVTQTPKHLITATGQRVTLRCSPRSGDLSVYWYQQSLDQGLQFLIQYYNGEERAKGNILERFSAQQFPDLHSELNLSSLELGDSALYFCASSVGPGENQPQHFGDGTRLSIL.

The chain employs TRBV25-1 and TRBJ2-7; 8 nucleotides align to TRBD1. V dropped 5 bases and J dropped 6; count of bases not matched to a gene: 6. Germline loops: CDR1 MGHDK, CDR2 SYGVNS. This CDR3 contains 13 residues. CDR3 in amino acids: CASSRTGYVEQYF. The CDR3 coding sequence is TGTGCCAGCAGTCGGACAGGGTACGTCGAGCAGTACTTC.

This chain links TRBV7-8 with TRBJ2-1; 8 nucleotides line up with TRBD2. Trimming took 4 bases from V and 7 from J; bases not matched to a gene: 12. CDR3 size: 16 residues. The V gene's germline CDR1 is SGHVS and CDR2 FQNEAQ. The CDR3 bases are TGTGCCAGCAGCTCCGCGGGCGGCGGGAGGACGAATGAGCAGTTCTTC. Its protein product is CASSSAGGGRTNEQFF.

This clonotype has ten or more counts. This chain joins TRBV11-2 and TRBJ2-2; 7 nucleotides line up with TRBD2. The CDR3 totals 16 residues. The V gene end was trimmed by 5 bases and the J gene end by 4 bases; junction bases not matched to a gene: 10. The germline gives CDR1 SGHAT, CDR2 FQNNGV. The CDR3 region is CASSPSRGEGTGELFF. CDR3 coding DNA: TGTGCCAGCAGCCCTAGTCGGGGGGAGGGCACCGGGGAGCTGTTTTTT.

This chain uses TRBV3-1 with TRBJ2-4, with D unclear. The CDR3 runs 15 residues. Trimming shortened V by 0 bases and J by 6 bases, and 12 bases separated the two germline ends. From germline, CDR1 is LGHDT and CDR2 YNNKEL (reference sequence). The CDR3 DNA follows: TGTGCCAGCAGCCAAGATGCGGTGGCAGGAAACATTCAGTACTTC. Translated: CASSQDAVAGNIQYF. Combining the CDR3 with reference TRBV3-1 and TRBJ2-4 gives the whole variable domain DTAVSQTPKYLVTQMGNDKSIKCEQNLGHDTMYWYKQDSKKFLKIMFSYNNKELIINETVPNRFSPKSPDKAHLNLHINSLELGDSAVYFCASSQDAVAGNIQYFGAGTRLSVL.

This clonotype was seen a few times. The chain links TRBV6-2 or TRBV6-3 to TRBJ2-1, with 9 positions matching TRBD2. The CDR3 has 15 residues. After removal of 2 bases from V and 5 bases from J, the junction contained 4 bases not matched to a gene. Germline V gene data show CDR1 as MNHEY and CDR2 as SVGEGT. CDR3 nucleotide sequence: TGTGCCAGCAGTTACCGAGCGGGAGGACACAATGAGCAGTTCTTC. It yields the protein CASSYRAGGHNEQFF.

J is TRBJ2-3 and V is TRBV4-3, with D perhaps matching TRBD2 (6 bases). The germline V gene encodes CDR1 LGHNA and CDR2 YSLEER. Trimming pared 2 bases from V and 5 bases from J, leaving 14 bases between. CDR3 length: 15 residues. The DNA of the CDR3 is TGCGCCAGCAGCCAATTTAGCGGAGGCGGAGATACGCAGTATTTT. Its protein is CASSQFSGGGDTQYF.

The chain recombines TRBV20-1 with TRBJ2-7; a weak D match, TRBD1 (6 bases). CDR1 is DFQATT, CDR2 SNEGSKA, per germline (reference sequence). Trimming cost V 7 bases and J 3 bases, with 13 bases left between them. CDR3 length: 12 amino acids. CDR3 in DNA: TGCAGTGTAGTGAGGACAGACTACGAGCAGTACTTC. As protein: CSVVRTDYEQYF.

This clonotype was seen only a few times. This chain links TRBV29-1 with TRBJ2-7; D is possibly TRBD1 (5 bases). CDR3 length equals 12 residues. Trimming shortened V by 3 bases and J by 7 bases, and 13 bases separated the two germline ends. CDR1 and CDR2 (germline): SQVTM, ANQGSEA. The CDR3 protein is CSVDLGAREQYF. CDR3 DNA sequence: TGCAGCGTTGATTTAGGGGCCCGGGAGCAGTACTTC.

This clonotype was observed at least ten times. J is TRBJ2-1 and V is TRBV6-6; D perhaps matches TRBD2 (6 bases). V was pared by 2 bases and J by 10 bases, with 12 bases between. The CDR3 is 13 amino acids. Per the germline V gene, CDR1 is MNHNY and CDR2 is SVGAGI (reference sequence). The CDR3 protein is CASSYVGGREQFF. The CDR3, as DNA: TGTGCCAGCAGTTACGTGGGGGGAAGGGAGCAGTTCTTC.

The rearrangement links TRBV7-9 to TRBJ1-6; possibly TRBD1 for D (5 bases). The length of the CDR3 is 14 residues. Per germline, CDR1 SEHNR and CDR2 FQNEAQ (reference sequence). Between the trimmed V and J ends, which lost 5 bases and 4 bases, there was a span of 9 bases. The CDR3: CASSQSGYNSPLHF. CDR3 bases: TGTGCCAGCAGCCAATCAGGGTATAATTCACCCCTCCACTTT.

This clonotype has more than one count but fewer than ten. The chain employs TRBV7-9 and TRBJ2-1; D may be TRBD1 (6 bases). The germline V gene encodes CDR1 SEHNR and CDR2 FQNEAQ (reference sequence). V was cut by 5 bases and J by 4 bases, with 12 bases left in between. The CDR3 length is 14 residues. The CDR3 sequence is CASSADSIYNEQFF. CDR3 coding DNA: TGTGCCAGCAGCGCGGACAGTATATACAATGAGCAGTTCTTC.

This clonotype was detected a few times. In DNA form, the CDR3 reads TGTGCCAGCAGTTTGACGCGGGGCAATGAGCAGTTCTTC. Protein: CASSLTRGNEQFF. V usage is TRBV12-3 or TRBV12-4 and J usage is TRBJ2-1, with D tentatively TRBD2 (6 bases). The germline V and J ends were trimmed by 3 bases and 6 bases, with 9 bases remaining between them. The CDR3 runs 13 residues.